There are a few counts of the clone carrying this T cell receptor (beta chain). Its matching antigen is unknown. These data originate in a study of human T cells and chemical hapten exposure. The wider study: Subjects had 2% DPC placed on about 2 cm by about 2 cm of upper inner arm skin for sensitization. Chiefly female patients presented with alopecia areata, totalis or universalis. Study-level points and caveats: TCRs above 1 in 1000 frequency did not change with DPC sensitization.

In the library, unique molecular identifiers were attached to individual cDNA molecules. TCRdb re-analysed the reads in MiXCR, keeping a single row per CDR3 protein. The sample has about 840 distinct CDR3 sequences, around three fifths seen once. J gave up 1 base and V 6 bases, and 10 bases lay outside the gene matches. The V gene's germline CDR1 is SQVTM and CDR2 ANQGSEA. CDR3 length: 15 residues. Treatment noted: therapeutic diphenylcyclopropenone sensitization with weekly scalp DPC. The chain is built from TRBV29-1 and TRBJ2-3, with 7 nucleotides matching TRBD1. This receptor was taken from an adult with alopecia areata. Some clones in this sample may be carry-over from other donors' samples. This table probably holds off-target reads from a library built for another chain. Sequencing was performed on whole blood, taken before DPC sensitization or 2, 6, or about 24 weeks after (not recorded which). CDR3 protein: CSVVRGTEGTDTQYF. The CDR3 DNA follows: TGCAGCGTGGTTCGAGGGACAGAAGGCACAGATACGCAGTATTTT.